This TCR beta chain was documented in a study of CD8 T cells in Susac syndrome. With random hexamers, roughly 0.5 to 1 ug RNA was reverse transcribed. Amplification of TCR beta CDR3 spanned 54 Vbeta and 13 Jbeta via immunoSEQ multiplex PCR. TCRdb re-called the immunoSEQ multiplex PCR reads through MiXCR, storing one row per CDR3 protein. The sample has about 210,000 distinct CDR3 sequences; about 95% are singletons. V was pared by 0 bases and J by 4 bases, with 12 bases between. From germline, CDR1 is LGHDT and CDR2 YNNKEL (reference sequence). The CDR3 totals 15 residues. Input material: CD4+ T cells from PBMCs. V usage is TRBV3-1 and J usage is TRBJ1-2; weak D call: TRBD1 (5 bases). The source of this sequence is a human donor with Susac syndrome. The CDR3 DNA is TGTGCCAGCAGCCAAGACGAGGGGATAAGCTATGGCTACACCTTC. Protein: CASSQDEGISYGYTF.